This T cell receptor (beta chain) was sequenced during a study of a mutant IDH1 vaccine in newly diagnosed glioma listed by TCRdb under 2021. About the study as a whole: Patients received eight vaccinations in weeks 1, 3, 5, 7, 11, 15, 19 and 23, corresponding to visits V03 through V10. Vaccination started 4-6 weeks after radiotherapy alone, or was given together with temozolomide cycles in the groups whose treatment included chemotherapy. Of the roughly 31 treated patients, 62.5% were male and approximately 40% were female, and the mean age was approximately 41 years. Prior to enrollment, standard therapy consisting of radiotherapy alone, temozolomide alone, or radiochemotherapy with temozolomide had been administered to patients, with the combination being received by most patients. Peripheral blood samples were drawn at six visits, namely V03 (baseline), V05, V07, V10, V12 and V13. Longitudinal TCRB deep sequencing was done for about two dozen treated patients, wherever samples were available for exploratory analyses.

Explained via the paper, the time point label denotes: week 5, during vaccination. Every vaccine dose consisted of 300 ug of a 20-mer mutant IDH1 peptide in Montanide, administered subcutaneously together with topical imiquimod. Newly diagnosed WHO grade 3 or 4 IDH1-mutant astrocytomas showing loss of nuclear ATRX were present in the donors. The samples were drawn from NOA16, a multicentre, single-arm, open-label phase I trial in Germany that tested a mutant IDH1 peptide vaccine in humans for the first time. Genomic DNA for TCRB sequencing was isolated from EDTA blood with the DNeasy Blood and Tissue Kit. Points the paper makes about the study in general: Availability determined which PBMC samples were chosen for TCRB deep sequencing. Pseudoprogression appeared unrelated to alterations in the top peripheral T cell clonotypes detected by TCRB sequencing. Immune responses induced by the vaccine were seen in around 93% of patients across multiple MHC alleles. The authors stated that sample limitations prevented analyses of patient blood samples from being reproduced.

The method behind the library was the immunoSEQ multiplex PCR assay. Rearranged TCR beta chain sequences were amplified with the hsTCRB Kit following the manufacturer's protocol. TCRB libraries were sequenced on an Illumina MiSeq. In the original analysis: Demultiplexing, trimming and gene mapping were performed with the kit vendor's proprietary platform. TCRdb retrieved this table from immuneACCESS and kept in-frame rearrangements only. Not all clones are present; in checked studies, unresolved V genes account for under half, and no reason is known for the remainder. That table is the source of V, J and clone size, and D and trimming were worked out from the DNA. For this sample the table gives under 70,000 clones, of which around 81% were detected only once. The leading ten clones occupy more than 3% of the sample. This clone has only a few counts. No antigen is known for it. No clone much larger than this one lies a single base away; base qualities are absent.

Taken from cysteine to phenylalanine, the CDR3 has 14 residues. Of all the DNA, just the CDR3 is kept, 42 bases in frame from base 1. CDR1 and CDR2, looked up from the germline V gene, are SQVTM and ANQGSEA. V loses 0 bases, J loses 6 bases, and the germline ends lie 14 bases apart. The sequences come from PBMCs, collected from a glioma patient whose treatment included an IDH1 peptide vaccine. Here the chain combines TRBV29-1 and TRBJ1-1, and perhaps TRBD1 as D gene, on 6 matching bases. This TCR came from a man aged 30 to 45 with glioma. The DNA sequence is as follows: TGCAGCGTTGAAGACGTGGGGGGCGCCTCTGAAGCTTTCTTT. This sequence encodes CSVEDVGGASEAFF.